Sequencing of this T cell receptor beta chain was carried out in a study of graft-versus-host responses after intestinal transplantation. About this clone: The antigen remains undetermined.

Only in-frame clones appear in the TCRdb table, and some are missing; sequencing was by immunoSEQ multiplex PCR. The sample has roughly 120,000 clones, approximately 95% seen once. The CDR3 has 16 residues. The trim removed 5 bases at V and 7 bases at J, leaving 10 bases unmatched. The germline V gene has CDR1 MDHEN and CDR2 SYDVKM. The starting material was unstimulated CD8+ T cells sorted from spleen or lymph node cells, obtained before intestinal transplant. This chain joins TRBV28 and TRBJ2-1, with 11 bases matching TRBD2. This receptor was taken from a human donor who received an intestinal transplant. The CDR3 here is CASSLLLAGASNEQFF. The CDR3 nucleotides are TGTGCCAGCAGTCTCCTACTAGCGGGAGCTTCAAATGAGCAGTTCTTC. Full variable domain (outside the CDR3, taken from reference TRBV28 and TRBJ2-1): DVKVTQSSRYLVKRTGEKVFLECVQDMDHENMFWYRQDPGLGLRLIYFSYDVKMKEKGDIPEGYSVSREKKERFSLILESASTNQTSMYLCASSLLLAGASNEQFFGPGTRLTVL.